Presented here are 32 T cell receptor beta chains from one specimen sequenced in a study of human T cells and chemical hapten exposure. TCRdb recomputed calls from the 5' RACE reads with MiXCR, one row per CDR3 protein. The sample has about 81,000 distinct CDR3 sequences; approximately 7.7% are singletons. Researchers extracted total RNA from unfractionated whole blood. These TCRs come from a male donor in good health.

The genes are TRBV27 and TRBJ1-1; D ambiguous. The germline V and J ends were trimmed by 2 bases and 0 bases, with 7 bases remaining between them. The germline V gene has CDR1 MNHEY and CDR2 SMNVEV (reference sequence). CDR3 length: 14 amino acids. CDR3 amino acids: CASSLQALNTEAFF. DNA for the CDR3: TGTGCCAGCAGTTTACAGGCCCTGAACACTGAAGCTTTCTTT.

This clonotype has at least ten counts. The chain carries TRBV13 and TRBJ1-3; TRBD1 is a possible D gene (5 bases). Deletions cut 8 bases from V and 0 bases from J, with 14 bases between. The CDR3 has 15 amino acids. Germline CDR1 PRHDT, CDR2 FYEKMQ (reference sequence). The CDR3 region has the DNA TGTGCCAGCGGGACCGCGGGCTTCTCTGGAAACACCATATATTTT. This codes for CASGTAGFSGNTIYF.

This clonotype was seen ten or more times. The V call is TRBV15, the J call TRBJ1-4; D call uncertain. The germline CDR1 and CDR2 sequences are LNHNV and YYDKDF (reference sequence). The CDR3 has 15 residues. V gave up 0 bases and J gave up 4 bases, with 9 bases separating them. The DNA of the CDR3 is TGTGCCACCAGCAGAGATGAGCAGGATAATGAAAAACTGTTTTTT. This gives the protein CATSRDEQDNEKLFF.

This clonotype appeared many times. The chain has TRBV20-1 and TRBJ2-1; TRBD2 is a possible D gene (6 bases). V was trimmed by 7 bases and J by 7 bases, leaving 11 bases between them. Germline CDR1 is DFQATT and CDR2 is SNEGSKA (reference sequence). The CDR3 is 11 residues long. The CDR3 DNA follows: TGCAGTGGGAGGGGTAGGAATGAGCAGTTCTTC. Translating it yields CSGRGRNEQFF.

In this sample, this clonotype turned up many times. The J gene is TRBJ2-7, the V gene TRBV28, with D perhaps TRBD2 (7 bases). Trimming took off 1 base at V and 5 bases at J, with 21 bases between the two ends. CDR3 size: 17 residues. Per the germline V gene, CDR1 is MDHEN and CDR2 is SYDVKM. In DNA form, the CDR3 reads TGTGCCAGCAGTTTATTGGTAATGGGGGGGGCGCTGAACGAGCAGTACTTC. This gives the protein CASSLLVMGGALNEQYF.

This clonotype appeared many times. This chain joins TRBV6-2 or TRBV6-3 and TRBJ1-4, with TRBD1 matching 8 bases. Germline CDR1 reads MNHEY; CDR2 reads SVGEGT. Unmatched junction bases numbered 12, after V lost 6 bases and J lost 0 bases. The CDR3 contains 18 residues. The CDR3 bases are TGTGCCAGCAGACAGGGACAGGTCGACAGCGCAACTAATGAAAAACTGTTTTTT. The encoded protein is CASRQGQVDSATNEKLFF.

This clonotype was counted many times. This sequence joins TRBV20-1 and TRBJ2-2; 10 nucleotides agree with TRBD2. The CDR3 loop spans 17 amino acids. Germline V lookup: CDR1 DFQATT, CDR2 SNEGSKA (reference sequence). Unmatched junction bases numbered 6, after V lost 0 bases and J lost 2 bases. For the CDR3, the DNA is TGCAGTGCTAGAGATCTAGCGGGGGAGATAAACACCGGGGAGCTGTTTTTT. Its protein product is CSARDLAGEINTGELFF.

At least ten counts were recorded for this clonotype. The V gene is TRBV5-6, the J gene TRBJ1-1; maybe TRBD1 (6 bases). This CDR3 spans 15 amino acids. V gave up 0 bases and J gave up 7 bases, with 16 bases separating them. Germline V gene sequence: CDR1 SGHDT, CDR2 YYEEEE. CDR3 bases: TGTGCCAGCAGCTTGGCCAGAAGAGGGGGTTATGAAGCTTTCTTT. Translating gives CASSLARRGGYEAFF.

This clonotype was seen more than once but under ten times. The V gene is TRBV13, the J gene TRBJ1-5; D perhaps matches TRBD1 (6 bases). This CDR3 has 14 amino acids. Deletions cut 8 bases from V and 0 bases from J, with 11 bases between. CDR1 and CDR2 from the germline V gene are PRHDT and FYEKMQ (reference sequence). CDR3 nucleotides: TGTGCCAGCTCCCGGGACAATAGCAATCAGCCCCAGCATTTT. Its protein is CASSRDNSNQPQHF.

This clonotype was picked up a small number of times. The chain combines TRBV20-1 with TRBJ1-5; D perhaps matches TRBD1 (6 bases). This CDR3 is built from 13 residues. Germline V gene data show CDR1 as DFQATT and CDR2 as SNEGSKA (reference sequence). V lost 7 bases and J 4 bases, leaving 14 bases between the germline ends. CDR3 amino acids: CSVLSQGNQPQHF. DNA of the CDR3: TGCAGTGTTTTGTCGCAGGGGAATCAGCCCCAGCATTTT.

Many counts were recorded for this clonotype. The CDR3 sequence is CASSLASGRAYEQYF. In DNA form, the CDR3 reads TGCGCCAGCAGCTTGGCGAGCGGGAGGGCCTACGAGCAGTACTTC. The genes are TRBV5-1 and TRBJ2-7, with 10 positions matching TRBD2. The germline gives CDR1 SGHRS, CDR2 YFSETQ. With 0 bases clipped from V and 2 bases from J, the junction kept 2 bases outside the gene matches. This CDR3 has 15 residues.

This clonotype has more than one count but fewer than ten. CDR3 DNA: TGTGCCAGCAGCTCGGAAGGGGGGAGTAGAGATGAGCAGTTCTTC. Translated: CASSSEGGSRDEQFF. This rearrangement joins TRBV13 to TRBJ2-1, with D perhaps being TRBD1 or TRBD2 (6 bases each). V was cut by 4 bases and J by 8 bases, with 18 bases left in between. This CDR3 has 15 amino acids. Germline V gene sequence: CDR1 PRHDT, CDR2 FYEKMQ (reference sequence).

This clonotype was seen only a few times. The rearrangement links TRBV12-3 or TRBV12-4 to TRBJ1-6, with 9 bases fitting TRBD1. This CDR3 has 14 amino acids. Trimming removed 5 bases from V and 9 bases from J; junction bases left unmatched: 5. The CDR3 protein is CASSPGQGVSPLHF. The CDR3 nucleotides read TGTGCCAGCAGTCCGGGACAGGGTGTTTCACCCCTCCACTTT.

This clonotype showed up many times. The J gene is TRBJ2-3, the V gene TRBV29-1; 10 bases fit TRBD2. The germline V gene encodes CDR1 SQVTM and CDR2 ANQGSEA. The CDR3 is 16 amino acids. Losses at the gene ends were 4 bases for V and 2 bases for J; bases not matched to a gene: 9. Written as DNA, the CDR3 is TGCAGCGTTGGAACCCTAGCGGGGGCCTCCACAGATACGCAGTATTTT. It is translated as CSVGTLAGASTDTQYF.

This clonotype occurred many times. The V call is TRBV2, the J call TRBJ2-7; D unresolved. This CDR3 contains 13 residues. V gave up 3 bases and J gave up 2 bases, with 8 bases separating them. Germline CDR1 SNHLY, CDR2 FYNNEI. Written as DNA, the CDR3 is TGTGCCAGCAGTGAGGCGCAGACCTACGAGCAGTACTTC. Encoded protein: CASSEAQTYEQYF.

This clonotype was observed a handful of times. The V and J genes are TRBV10-3 and TRBJ1-6; D remains ambiguous. The germline V and J ends were trimmed by 7 bases and 0 bases, with 10 bases remaining between them. The CDR3 runs 15 residues. From germline, CDR1 is ENHRY and CDR2 SYGVKD. The CDR3 reads CAIKDDSSYNSPLHF. The CDR3 region has the DNA TGTGCCATCAAGGACGATAGCTCCTATAATTCACCCCTCCACTTT.

The rearrangement uses TRBV5-4 and TRBJ2-3; D ambiguous. This CDR3 is 13 amino acids long. Trimming left V 4 bases short and J 6 bases short, with 12 bases between. Germline V lookup: CDR1 SGHNT, CDR2 YYREEE (reference sequence). Here the CDR3 DNA reads TGTGCCAGCAGCACCCCCAATACGGATACGCAGTATTTT. Amino acid sequence: CASSTPNTDTQYF.

This clonotype was seen at least ten times. The chain recombines TRBV29-1 with TRBJ2-7; 14 bases map to TRBD2. The CDR3 is made up of 17 amino acids. Germline-derived CDR1 and CDR2 are SQVTM and ANQGSEA. V shed 3 bases and J 5 bases; nucleotides not matched to a gene: 12. The CDR3 protein is CSVEGQGTSGGLDEQYF. The CDR3 DNA reads as TGCAGCGTTGAGGGACAAGGGACTAGCGGGGGCCTCGACGAGCAGTACTTC.

The V call is TRBV3-1, the J call TRBJ2-5; 9 bases match TRBD1. J lost 5 bases, V lost 5 bases, and 6 bases had no gene match. The CDR3 totals 14 residues. Germline loops: CDR1 LGHDT, CDR2 YNNKEL (reference sequence). The CDR3 reads CASSSRTGEETQYF. The CDR3 DNA reads TGTGCCAGCAGCTCAAGGACAGGGGAGGAGACCCAGTACTTC.

This chain connects TRBV5-1 to TRBJ1-3; D remains ambiguous. Trimming pared 0 bases from V and 5 bases from J, leaving 12 bases between. Germline lookup yields CDR1 SGHRS and CDR2 YFSETQ. The CDR3 covers 15 residues. The DNA for the CDR3 is TGCGCCAGCAGCTTGGTTGCAGCCAGCCGAAACACCATATATTTT. It encodes CASSLVAASRNTIYF.

The chain links TRBV6-6 to TRBJ2-4; possibly TRBD2 for D (5 bases). V was shortened by 2 bases and J by 3 bases, with 14 bases between the two germline ends. The germline V gene has CDR1 MNHNY and CDR2 SVGAGI (reference sequence). CDR3 length equals 16 residues. DNA of the CDR3: TGTGCCAGCAGTTACATCGGGGAATTCGTCAAAAACATTCAGTACTTC. Its protein product is CASSYIGEFVKNIQYF.

The DNA of the CDR3 is TGTGCCAGCTCACCACCGGCAACTGGCTACACCTTC. This encodes CASSPPATGYTF. The chain links TRBV18 to TRBJ1-2; D is uncertain. Germline CDR1 KGHSH, CDR2 LQKENI. CDR3 length: 12 residues. V dropped 0 bases and J dropped 7 bases, with 6 bases sitting between them.

This clonotype was counted ten times or more. The rearrangement links TRBV12-3 or TRBV12-4 to TRBJ1-2, with 7 bases matching TRBD1. Trimming at V came to 4 bases and at J to 7 bases, leaving 6 bases not matched to a gene. This CDR3 contains 13 residues. The CDR3 protein is CASSSTGVGGYTF. The CDR3 nucleotides are TGTGCCAGCAGTTCCACAGGGGTAGGTGGCTACACCTTC.

This clonotype was seen repeatedly, ten times or more. The gene calls are TRBV7-2 and TRBJ2-3; D is undetermined. Germline lookup yields CDR1 SGHTA and CDR2 FQGNSA. The CDR3 contains 15 residues. V dropped 2 bases and J dropped 5 bases, with 14 bases sitting between them. The CDR3 DNA sequence: TGTGCCAGCAGCTTAATGATGGCAGATGGAGATACGCAGTATTTT. This gives the protein CASSLMMADGDTQYF.

This clonotype was counted a few times. The CDR3 DNA reads TGCAGCGTCGGAGGCCAGAATTGGGGGAACACTGAAGCTTTCTTT. Translated, it gives CSVGGQNWGNTEAFF. This chain connects TRBV29-1 to TRBJ1-1, with unresolved D. Trimming pared 6 bases from V and 1 base from J, leaving 18 bases between. The CDR3 covers 15 residues. Germline assignment: CDR1 SQVTM and CDR2 ANQGSEA. Complete variable domain (other parts from reference TRBV29-1 and TRBJ1-1): SAVISQKPSRDICQRGTSLTIQCQVDSQVTMMFWYRQQPGQSLTLIATANQGSEATYESGFVIDKFPISRPNLTFSTLTVSNMSPEDSSIYLCSVGGQNWGNTEAFFGQGTRLTVV.

The V call is TRBV3-1, the J call TRBJ1-2; no firm D call. Trimming cost V 4 bases and J 3 bases, with 15 bases left between them. Per the germline V gene, CDR1 is LGHDT and CDR2 is YNNKEL (reference sequence). The CDR3 extends over 15 amino acids. CDR3 DNA sequence: TGTGCCAGCAGCCTTCGGCGGGGAGGAGACTATGGCTACACCTTC. It encodes CASSLRRGGDYGYTF.

This clonotype was seen at least ten times. The V gene is TRBV6-2 or TRBV6-3, the J gene TRBJ2-2, with 10 bases identical to TRBD2. CDR3 size: 16 residues. Germline loops: CDR1 MNHEY, CDR2 SVGEGT. V dropped 2 bases and J dropped 6; count of bases not matched to a gene: 6. The CDR3 DNA sequence: TGTGCCAGCAGTTACCCCCTAGCGGGGGAGTCCGGGGAGCTGTTTTTT. Amino acid sequence: CASSYPLAGESGELFF.

The chain has TRBV3-1 and TRBJ2-2; D is unclear. Deletions cut 0 bases from V and 4 bases from J, with 3 bases between. Germline V gives CDR1 LGHDT, CDR2 YNNKEL (reference sequence). The CDR3 consists of 13 residues. CDR3 coding DNA: TGTGCCAGCAGCCAAGAATCCACCGGGGAGCTGTTTTTT. Translating it yields CASSQESTGELFF.

This clonotype appeared many times. The chain recombines TRBV20-1 with TRBJ2-5; 8 bases align to TRBD2. The CDR3 covers 14 residues. Germline assignment: CDR1 DFQATT and CDR2 SNEGSKA (reference sequence). The V gene end was trimmed by 6 bases and the J gene end by 3 bases; junction bases not matched to a gene: 9. The CDR3 loop is CSATAGDEKETQYF. As DNA, the CDR3 is TGCAGTGCCACAGCGGGGGATGAAAAAGAGACCCAGTACTTC.

In this sample, this clonotype turned up a few times. The chain has TRBV7-9 and TRBJ2-4; D is possibly TRBD2 (6 bases). V lost 5 bases, J lost 0 bases, and 11 bases lay in between. This CDR3 is built from 15 residues. Germline CDR1 is SEHNR and CDR2 is FQNEAQ (reference sequence). CDR3 region: CASSGTPIAKNIQYF. In nucleotides, the CDR3 is TGTGCCAGCAGCGGGACTCCGATAGCCAAAAACATTCAGTACTTC.

This chain joins TRBV27 and TRBJ2-2; D remains ambiguous. CDR3 length: 13 residues. Trimming cost V 3 bases and J 5 bases, with 7 bases left between them. Germline lookup yields CDR1 MNHEY and CDR2 SMNVEV (reference sequence). The CDR3 nucleotides are TGTGCCAGCAGTTTCTTAGCTACCGGGGAGCTGTTTTTT. Encoded protein: CASSFLATGELFF.

This clonotype has a count of ten or more. V and J are TRBV4-2 and TRBJ1-4, with unresolved D. CDR1 and CDR2 from the germline V gene are LGHNA and YNFKEQ. The CDR3 is made up of 16 amino acids. Trimming pared 0 bases from V and 6 bases from J, leaving 14 bases between. In nucleotides, the CDR3 is TGTGCCAGCAGCCAAGAACCTCCAATCGGCGATGAAAAACTGTTTTTT. Translated: CASSQEPPIGDEKLFF.